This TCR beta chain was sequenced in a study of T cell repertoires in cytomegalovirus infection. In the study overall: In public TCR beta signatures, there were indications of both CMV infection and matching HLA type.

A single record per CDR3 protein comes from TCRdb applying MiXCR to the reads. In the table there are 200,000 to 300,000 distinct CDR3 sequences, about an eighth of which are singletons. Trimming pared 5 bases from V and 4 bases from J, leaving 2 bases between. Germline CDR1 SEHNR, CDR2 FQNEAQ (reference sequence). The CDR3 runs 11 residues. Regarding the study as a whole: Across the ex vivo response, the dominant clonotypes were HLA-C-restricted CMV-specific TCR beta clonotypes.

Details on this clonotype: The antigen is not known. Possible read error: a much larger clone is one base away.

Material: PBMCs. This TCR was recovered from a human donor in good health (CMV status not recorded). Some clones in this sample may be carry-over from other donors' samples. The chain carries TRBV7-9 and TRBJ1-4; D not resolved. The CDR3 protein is CASSVNEKLFF. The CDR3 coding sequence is TGTGCCAGCAGCGTTAATGAAAAACTGTTTTTT.